Given below is one TCR beta chain in context. Its cognate antigen is unknown. These data are taken from a study of cytomegalovirus exposure and HLA in healthy donors. Broader study findings: TCR beta V- and J-gene trimming was later associated with a missense DCLRE1C variant. Sequencing probably produced one cluster of sequence variants that were highly shared.

This CDR3 is 15 amino acids long. Germline V gene lookup returns CDR1 MDHEN and CDR2 SYDVKM. Trimming removed 5 bases from V and 4 bases from J, with 15 bases in between. Amplification used 60 Vbeta primers and 13 Jbeta primers. Original processing methods: Unique TCR beta chains totaled 65 million to 95 million in a later count, with around 12 million of them shared. Clones were sequenced by immunoSEQ multiplex PCR, and TCRdb holds only the in-frame ones, with some missing. That table supplies the V and J calls and clone size; D and trimming were determined from the DNA. This table holds about 180,000 clones, around 80% found once.

The source is a woman aged 60-70 years in good health and CMV-seropositive. Sequenced sample: PBMCs. The chain is built from TRBV28 and TRBJ1-3; a weak D match, TRBD1 (6 bases). CDR3 loop: CASSRTGGRGNTIYF. In nucleotides, the CDR3 is TGTGCCAGCAGTCGAACGGGGGGCAGGGGAAACACCATATATTTT.